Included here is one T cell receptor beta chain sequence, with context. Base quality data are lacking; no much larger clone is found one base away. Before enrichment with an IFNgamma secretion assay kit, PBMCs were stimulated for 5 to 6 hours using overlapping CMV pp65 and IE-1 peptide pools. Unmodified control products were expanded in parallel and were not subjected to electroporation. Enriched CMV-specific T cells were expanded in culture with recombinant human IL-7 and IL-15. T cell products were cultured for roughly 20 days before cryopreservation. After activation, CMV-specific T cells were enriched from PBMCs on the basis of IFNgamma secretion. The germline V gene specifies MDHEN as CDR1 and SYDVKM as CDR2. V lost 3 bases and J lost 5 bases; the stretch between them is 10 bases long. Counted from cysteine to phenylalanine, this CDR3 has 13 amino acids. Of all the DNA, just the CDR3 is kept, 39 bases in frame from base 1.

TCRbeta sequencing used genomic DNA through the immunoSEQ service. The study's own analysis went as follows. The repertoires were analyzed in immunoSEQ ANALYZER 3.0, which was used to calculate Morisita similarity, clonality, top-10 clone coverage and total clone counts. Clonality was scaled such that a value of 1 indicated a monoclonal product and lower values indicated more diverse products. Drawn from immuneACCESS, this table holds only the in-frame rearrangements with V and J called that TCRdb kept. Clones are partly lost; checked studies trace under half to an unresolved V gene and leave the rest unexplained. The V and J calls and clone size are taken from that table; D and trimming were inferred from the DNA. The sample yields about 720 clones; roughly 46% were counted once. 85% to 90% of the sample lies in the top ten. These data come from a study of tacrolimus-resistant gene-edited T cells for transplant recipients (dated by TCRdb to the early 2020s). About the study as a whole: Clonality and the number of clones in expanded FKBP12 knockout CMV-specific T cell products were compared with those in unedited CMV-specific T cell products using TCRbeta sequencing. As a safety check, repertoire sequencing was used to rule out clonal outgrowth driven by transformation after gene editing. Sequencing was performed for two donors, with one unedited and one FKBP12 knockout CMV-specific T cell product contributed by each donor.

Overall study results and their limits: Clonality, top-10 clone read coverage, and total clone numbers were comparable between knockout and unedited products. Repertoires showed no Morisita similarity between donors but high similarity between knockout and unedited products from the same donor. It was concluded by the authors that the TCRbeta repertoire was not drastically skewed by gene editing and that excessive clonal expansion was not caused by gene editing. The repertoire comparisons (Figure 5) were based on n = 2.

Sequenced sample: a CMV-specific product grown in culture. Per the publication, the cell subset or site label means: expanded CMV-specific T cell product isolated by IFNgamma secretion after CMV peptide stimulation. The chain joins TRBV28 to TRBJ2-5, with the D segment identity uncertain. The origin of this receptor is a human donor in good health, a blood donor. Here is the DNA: TGTGCCAGCAGTTTGGGTTTTGATGAGACCCAGTACTTC. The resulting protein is CASSLGFDETQYF.